What follows describes a single T cell receptor beta chain. Its specificity is not known. The data are from a study of graft-versus-host responses after intestinal transplantation. Study-wide results and limits: Recipient marrow harbored GvH clones, some of which surfaced first in ileum or blood.

Sequencing used immunoSEQ multiplex PCR; TCRdb keeps in-frame clones, though not all of them. The table has some 62,000 clones, around nine tenths seen once. Germline values: CDR1 MDHEN, CDR2 SYDVKM. J was trimmed by 8 bases and V by 6 bases; bases with no gene match: 21. There are 19 residues in the CDR3. The sequence was collected from a human donor who was the organ donor for an intestinal transplant. The specimen was unstimulated CD8+ T cells sorted from spleen or lymph node cells, collected before transplant. V and J are TRBV28 and TRBJ2-1; 11 bases fit TRBD2. The DNA for the CDR3 is TGTGCCAGCAGAGTGTCCTCCTCGACTAGCGGGATTCTCTTGTATGAGCAGTTCTTC. This sequence encodes CASRVSSSTSGILLYEQFF. Supplemented by reference TRBV28 and TRBJ2-1, the full variable domain reads DVKVTQSSRYLVKRTGEKVFLECVQDMDHENMFWYRQDPGLGLRLIYFSYDVKMKEKGDIPEGYSVSREKKERFSLILESASTNQTSMYLCASRVSSSTSGILLYEQFFGPGTRLTVL.